The entry below gives a single T cell receptor (beta chain) sequence along with its context. Its specificity is not known. These data are taken from a study of PD-L1 blockade in urothelial cancer. At the level of the study: Patients had received 0 to 3 prior chemotherapy regimens. Per blood sample, T cells had a median of roughly 140,000. Study-wide results and caveats: Better survival was predicted by below-median pretreatment blood TCR clonality.

Clones were sequenced by immunoSEQ multiplex PCR, and TCRdb holds only the in-frame ones, with some missing. The sample carries about 79,000 clones, approximately 80% recorded once. Time point given: pretreatment peripheral blood. Patient sample counts ranged from 1 to 8, pretreatment and on-treatment. Sequences were derived from PBMCs, sampled around atezolizumab (anti-PD-L1) treatment. This receptor was obtained from a man in his forties with urothelial cancer.

Written as DNA, the CDR3 is TGCGCCAGCAGCTCACCGGGACTAGCGACTAGCACAGATACGCAGTATTTT. Translation: CASSSPGLATSTDTQYF. The chain has TRBV5-1 and TRBJ2-3; TRBD2 matches 10 bases. The CDR3 consists of 17 residues. With 3 bases clipped from V and 0 bases from J, the junction kept 7 bases outside the gene matches. In germline, CDR1 is SGHRS, CDR2 YFSETQ.